The clone carrying this T cell receptor (beta chain) was counted at least ten times. The antigen remains undetermined. RNA transcripts were the template, and TCR beta CDR3 regions were amplified from them. HTBI-primed first-round RT-PCR preceded second-round multiplex PCR. TCRdb recomputed calls from the multiplex PCR reads with MiXCR, one row per CDR3 protein. The table shows about 370,000 distinct CDR3 sequences, with about 15% occurring only once. CDR3 size: 13 residues. V was clipped by 11 bases and J by 2 bases, with 16 bases between them. Germline V gene lookup returns CDR1 SNHLY and CDR2 FYNNEI. The sample comes from a study of Graves' ophthalmopathy and Graves' hyperthyroidism. The study, taken as a whole, reports: Detected in blood as well were most expanded thyroid clonotypes with frequency above 0.001. Discrimination between ophthalmopathy and stable hyperthyroidism by a 13-signature model showed more than 85% sensitivity and about 80% specificity.

The genes are TRBV2 and TRBJ2-7; TRBD1 is a possible D gene (6 bases). Sequencing was carried out using peripheral blood. The sequence was collected from an adult woman with stable Graves' hyperthyroidism. CDR3 DNA sequence: TGTGCCGGGCGCCGGGACACTGCCTACGAGCAGTACTTC. Amino acids: CAGRRDTAYEQYF.